This TCR beta chain emerged from a study of post-analysis software for immune sequencing data. Points from the study as a whole: When the samples were clustered directly with F measure, those that had been prepared in the same batch showed strong co-clustering. Patients showed TRBV5-6, TRBV5-1 and TRBV20-1 among a handful of TRBV segments more frequent than in controls.

CDR1 and CDR2 from the germline V gene are SQVTM and ANQGSEA. This CDR3 has 11 amino acids. The germline V and J ends were trimmed by 6 bases and 4 bases, with 8 bases remaining between them. Included in the TCR beta cDNA libraries were unique molecular identifiers. TCRdb independently ran MiXCR on the PCR reads; one entry per CDR3 protein. The sample records a few hundred thousand distinct CDR3 sequences, 30% to 45% being singletons. Ten or more counts support this clonotype. Its matching antigen is unknown. The clonotype comes from a girl under 18 with multiple sclerosis. The gene calls are TRBV29-1 and TRBJ2-3; D is possibly TRBD2 (6 bases). Sequencing was performed on blood. CDR3 in DNA: TGCAGCGTCAGGAGGGCAGATACGCAGTATTTT. It is translated as CSVRRADTQYF.